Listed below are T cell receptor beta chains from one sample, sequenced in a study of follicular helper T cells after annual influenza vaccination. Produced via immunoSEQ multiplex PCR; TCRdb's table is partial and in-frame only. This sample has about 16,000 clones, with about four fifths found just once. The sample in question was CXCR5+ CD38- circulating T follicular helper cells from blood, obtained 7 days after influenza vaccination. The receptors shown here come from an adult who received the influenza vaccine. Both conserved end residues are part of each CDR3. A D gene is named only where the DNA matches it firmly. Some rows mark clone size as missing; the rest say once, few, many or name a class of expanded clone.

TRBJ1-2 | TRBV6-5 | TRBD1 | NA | CATLEGQNYGYTF | TGTGCCACTCTCGAGGGACAGAACTATGGCTACACCTTC
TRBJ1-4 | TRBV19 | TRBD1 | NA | CASEDRGEPRNEKLFF | TGTGCCAGTGAGGACAGGGGAGAACCAAGAAATGAAAAACTGTTTTTT
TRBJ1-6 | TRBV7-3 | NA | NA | CASSLSRDNSPLHF | TGTGCCAGCAGCTTAAGCAGGGATAATTCACCCCTCCACTTT
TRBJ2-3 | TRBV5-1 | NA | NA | CASSSSTDTQYF | TGCGCCAGCAGCTCTAGCACAGATACGCAGTATTTT
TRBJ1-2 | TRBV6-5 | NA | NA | CASSPSGYSGYTF | TGTGCCAGCAGTCCTTCAGGGTACAGTGGCTACACCTTC
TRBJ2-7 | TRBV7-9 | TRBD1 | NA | CASRSTGGQGTKQYF | TGTGCCAGCAGGTCGACGGGTGGACAGGGGACGAAGCAGTACTTC
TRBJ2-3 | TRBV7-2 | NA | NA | CASSFQAGSTDTQYF | TGTGCCAGCAGCTTTCAGGCGGGGAGCACAGATACGCAGTATTTT
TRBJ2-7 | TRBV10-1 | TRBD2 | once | CASSSRGQSGTSGNRLTSYEQYF | TGCGCCAGCAGCTCGAGGGGACAGTCCGGGACTAGCGGAAACCGCCTCACGTCCTACGAGCAGTACTTC
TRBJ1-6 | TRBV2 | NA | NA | CASSHQGPPTLHF | TGTGCCAGCAGTCATCAGGGGCCCCCCACCCTCCACTTT
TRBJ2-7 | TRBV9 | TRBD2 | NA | CASSVESGGGYEQYF | TGTGCCAGCAGCGTAGAGTCGGGGGGAGGTTACGAGCAGTACTTC
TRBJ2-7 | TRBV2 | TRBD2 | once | CASGGGGYEQYF | TGTGCCAGCGGCGGGGGGGGATACGAGCAGTACTTC
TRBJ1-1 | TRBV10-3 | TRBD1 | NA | CAIKLDRGETEAFF | TGTGCCATCAAGTTGGACAGGGGTGAGACTGAAGCTTTCTTT
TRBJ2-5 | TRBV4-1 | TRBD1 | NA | CASSQGVGGAGVETQYF | TGCGCCAGCAGCCAAGGGGTAGGGGGCGCAGGGGTAGAGACCCAGTACTTC
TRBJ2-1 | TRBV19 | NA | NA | CASTPDSSYNEQFF | TGTGCCAGTACCCCCGACAGCTCCTACAATGAGCAGTTCTTC
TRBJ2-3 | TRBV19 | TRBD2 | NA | CASTSSGSTDTQYF | TGTGCCAGTACCTCTAGCGGGAGCACAGATACGCAGTATTTT
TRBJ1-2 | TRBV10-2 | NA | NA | CASRTGYGYTF | TGCGCCAGCAGAACAGGCTATGGCTACACCTTC
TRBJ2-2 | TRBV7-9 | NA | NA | CASKTVLPRDTGELFF | TGTGCCAGCAAAACTGTCCTGCCCAGGGACACCGGGGAGCTGTTTTTT
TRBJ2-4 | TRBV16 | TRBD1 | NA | CASSPQTGDIQYF | TGTGCCAGCAGCCCTCAGACAGGGGACATTCAGTACTTC
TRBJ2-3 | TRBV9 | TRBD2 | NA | CASSVDWGRGGTDTQYF | TGTGCCAGCAGCGTAGATTGGGGGCGGGGGGGCACAGATACGCAGTATTTT
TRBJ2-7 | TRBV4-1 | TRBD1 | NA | CASSRGTGASYEQYF | TGCGCCAGCAGCCGGGGGACAGGAGCTTCCTACGAGCAGTACTTC
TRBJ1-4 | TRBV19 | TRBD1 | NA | CASTGQGHEKLFF | TGTGCCAGCACGGGACAGGGGCACGAAAAACTGTTTTTT
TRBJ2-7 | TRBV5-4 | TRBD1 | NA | CASKGAGSYEQYF | TGTGCCAGCAAGGGGGCAGGGTCCTACGAGCAGTACTTC
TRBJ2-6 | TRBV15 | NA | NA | CATSRGASPSGANVLTF | TGTGCCACCAGCAGAGGGGCCAGTCCCTCTGGGGCCAACGTCCTGACTTTC
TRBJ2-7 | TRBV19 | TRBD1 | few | CASSIKGQGSSYEQYF | TGTGCCAGTAGTATAAAGGGACAGGGTTCCTCCTACGAGCAGTACTTC
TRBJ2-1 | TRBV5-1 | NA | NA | CASSLGPTTVYGSYNEQFF | TGCGCCAGCAGCTTGGGCCCCACTACGGTTTATGGCTCCTACAATGAGCAGTTCTTC
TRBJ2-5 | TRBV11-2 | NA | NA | CASSPPATAGETQYF | TGTGCCAGCAGCCCTCCTGCAACCGCGGGGGAGACCCAGTACTTC
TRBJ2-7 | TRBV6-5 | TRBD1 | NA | CASSYSNRGPYEQYF | TGTGCCAGCAGTTACTCGAACAGGGGGCCTTACGAGCAGTACTTC
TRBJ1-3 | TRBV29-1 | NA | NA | CSVLTGNTIYF | TGCAGCGTTCTTACAGGAAACACCATATATTTT
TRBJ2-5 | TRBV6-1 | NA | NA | CASSETRVRGETQYF | TGTGCCAGCAGTGAAACAAGGGTCCGGGGAGAGACCCAGTACTTC
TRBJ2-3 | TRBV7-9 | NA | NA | CASSFLTGGTDTQYF | TGTGCCAGCAGCTTTCTGACGGGGGGCACAGATACGCAGTATTTT
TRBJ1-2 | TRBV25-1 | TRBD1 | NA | CASSGGQGKYHYGYTF | TGTGCCAGCAGTGGGGGACAGGGAAAGTATCACTATGGCTACACCTTC
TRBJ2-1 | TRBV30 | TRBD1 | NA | CAGNRDRGIYEQFF | TGTGCCGGCAATAGGGACAGGGGGATTTATGAGCAGTTCTTC
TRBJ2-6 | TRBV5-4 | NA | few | CASSIRESGANVLTF | TGTGCCAGCAGTATCAGGGAATCTGGGGCCAACGTCCTGACTTTC
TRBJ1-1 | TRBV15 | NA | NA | CATRSRQEDTEAFF | TGTGCCACCAGAAGTCGGCAGGAGGACACTGAAGCTTTCTTT
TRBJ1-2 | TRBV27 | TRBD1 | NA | CASSLNLGQGIYYGYTF | TGTGCCAGCAGTTTAAATCTGGGACAGGGGATCTACTATGGCTACACCTTC
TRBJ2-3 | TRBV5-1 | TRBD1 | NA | CASSPGQIRADTQYF | TGCGCCAGCAGCCCGGGACAGATAAGGGCAGATACGCAGTATTTT
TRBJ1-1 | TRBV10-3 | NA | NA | CAISLQGRNTEAFF | TGTGCCATCAGTTTACAGGGCCGGAACACTGAAGCTTTCTTT
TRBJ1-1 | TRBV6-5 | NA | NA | CASSRQGGLNTEAFF | TGTGCCAGCAGTCGCCAGGGAGGGCTGAACACTGAAGCTTTCTTT
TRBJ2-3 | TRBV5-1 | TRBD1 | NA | CASSLRPLQGSTDTQYF | TGCGCCAGCAGCTTAAGGCCCCTACAGGGGAGCACAGATACGCAGTATTTT
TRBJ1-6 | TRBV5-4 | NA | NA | CASSSGQSSYNSPLHF | TGTGCCAGCAGCTCCGGACAGAGCTCCTATAATTCACCCCTCCACTTT
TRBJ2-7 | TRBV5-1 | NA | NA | CASSKGGAREEQYF | TGCGCCAGCAGTAAGGGTGGTGCTCGGGAAGAGCAGTACTTC
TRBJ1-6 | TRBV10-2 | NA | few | CASKGREASPLHF | TGCGCCAGCAAGGGCAGGGAGGCTTCACCCCTCCACTTT
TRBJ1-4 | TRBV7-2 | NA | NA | CASSLLPGLREKLFF | TGTGCCAGCAGCTTGCTTCCAGGGCTTCGGGAAAAACTGTTTTTT
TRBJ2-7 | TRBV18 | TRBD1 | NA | CASSPTWDRGREQYF | TGTGCCAGCTCACCAACGTGGGACAGGGGGCGCGAGCAGTACTTC
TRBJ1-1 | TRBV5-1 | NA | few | CASSLGTTWTEAFF | TGCGCCAGCAGCTTGGGGACAACTTGGACTGAAGCTTTCTTT
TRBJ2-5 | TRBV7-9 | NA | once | CASSLARGAGETQYF | TGTGCCAGCAGCTTAGCAAGGGGCGCTGGGGAGACCCAGTACTTC
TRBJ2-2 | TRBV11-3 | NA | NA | CASSKGRGTGELFF | TGTGCCAGCAGCAAGGGACGGGGGACCGGGGAGCTGTTTTTT
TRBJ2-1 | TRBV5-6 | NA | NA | CASSLLKQRAGNEQFF | TGTGCCAGCAGCTTGCTTAAACAGCGGGCGGGCAATGAGCAGTTCTTC
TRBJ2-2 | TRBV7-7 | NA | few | CASSRRDAGELFF | TGTGCTAGCAGCCGGAGGGACGCCGGGGAGCTGTTTTTT
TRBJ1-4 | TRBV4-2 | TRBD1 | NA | CANSQETGERREKLFF | TGTGCCAACAGCCAGGAAACAGGGGAAAGAAGGGAAAAACTGTTTTTT
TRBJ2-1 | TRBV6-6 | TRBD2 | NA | CASSSGLAGVSVMFF | TGTGCCAGCAGCTCTGGACTAGCGGGAGTATCAGTGATGTTCTTC
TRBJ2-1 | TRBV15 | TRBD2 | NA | CATRDAGGRRYNEQFF | TGTGCCACCAGAGACGCGGGGGGGCGTCGCTACAATGAGCAGTTCTTC
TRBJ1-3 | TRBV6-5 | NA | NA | CASSSQAYGNTIYF | TGTGCCAGCAGTTCCCAAGCCTATGGAAACACCATATATTTT
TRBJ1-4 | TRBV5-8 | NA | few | CASSLGVGADEKLFF | TGTGCCAGCAGCTTGGGTGTGGGGGCGGATGAAAAACTGTTTTTT
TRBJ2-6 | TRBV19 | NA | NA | CASSIQISGANVLTF | TGTGCCAGTAGTATACAGATCTCTGGGGCCAACGTCCTGACTTTC
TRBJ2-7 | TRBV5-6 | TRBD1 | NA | CASSQTGAYSYEQYF | TGTGCCAGCAGCCAGACAGGGGCTTACTCCTACGAGCAGTACTTC
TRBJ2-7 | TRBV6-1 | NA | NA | CASSPPTGSYEQYF | TGTGCCAGCAGCCCACCTACAGGGTCCTACGAGCAGTACTTC
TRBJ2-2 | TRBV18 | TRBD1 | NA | CASSSLGTETGELFF | TGTGCCAGCTCATCGCTAGGGACAGAAACCGGGGAGCTGTTTTTT